This T cell receptor beta chain was observed in a study of blood T cell repertoires in COVID-19. Clinical histories supplied by participants themselves formed the basis of cohort assignment. The table came from immunoSEQ multiplex PCR; TCRdb's copy has only in-frame clones and leaves some out. This table holds approximately 320,000 clones, about 91% found once. CDR1 and CDR2 from the germline V gene are MNHEY and SVGAGI. This CDR3 is 15 amino acids long. Trimming at V came to 0 bases and at J to 5 bases, leaving 6 bases not matched to a gene. Material for sequencing was PBMCs or T cells enriched from blood (not recorded which). V usage is TRBV6-5 and J usage is TRBJ2-7; 8 positions agree with TRBD1. This sequence was found in a woman younger than 35 who had recovered from COVID-19. The CDR3 sequence: CASSYSWTGSNEQYF. The CDR3 DNA follows: TGTGCCAGCAGTTACTCTTGGACAGGGAGTAACGAGCAGTACTTC.